These T cell receptor beta chains were read from a single sample in a study of blood T cell repertoires in COVID-19. Profiling relied on immunoSEQ multiplex PCR, and the TCRdb table lists in-frame clones only, not all of them. The profile shows under 45,000 clones, approximately 88% of them singletons. The sequencing input was peripheral blood. The receptors come from a human donor in a cohort sampled during active COVID-19. The CDR3 runs from the conserved cysteine through the conserved F or W. D genes are given only for firm matches. Not every row has a clone size; where given, it reads once, few, many or a size class.

abundance: .
d_gene: TRBD1
v_gene: TRBV7-8
j_gene: TRBJ1-4
CDR3aa: CASSSFSTGDSEKLFF
CDR3nt: TGTGCCAGCAGCTCTTTCTCGACAGGGGACAGTGAAAAACTGTTTTTT

abundance: .
d_gene: .
v_gene: TRBV7-2
j_gene: TRBJ1-1
CDR3aa: CASSPLSRDTEAFF
CDR3nt: TGTGCCAGCAGCCCCTTATCCAGGGATACTGAAGCTTTCTTT

abundance: .
d_gene: TRBD1
v_gene: TRBV5-1
j_gene: TRBJ1-1
CDR3aa: CASSSLGQGLNTEAFF
CDR3nt: TGCGCCAGCAGCTCCCTCGGACAGGGATTGAACACTGAAGCTTTCTTT

abundance: .
d_gene: .
v_gene: TRBV10-3
j_gene: TRBJ1-3
CDR3aa: CAIRETTAPIYSGNTIYF
CDR3nt: TGTGCCATCAGGGAAACTACTGCCCCAATCTACTCTGGAAACACCATATATTTT

abundance: once
d_gene: TRBD1
v_gene: TRBV6-2/TRBV6-3
j_gene: TRBJ1-1
CDR3aa: CASSSGQGYTEAFF
CDR3nt: TGTGCCAGCAGTTCGGGACAGGGGTACACTGAAGCTTTCTTT

abundance: .
d_gene: TRBD2
v_gene: TRBV29-1
j_gene: TRBJ2-1
CDR3aa: CSVPPPSGGSSYNEQFF
CDR3nt: TGCAGCGTCCCTCCCCCTAGCGGGGGAAGCTCCTACAATGAGCAGTTCTTC

abundance: .
d_gene: .
v_gene: TRBV7-9
j_gene: TRBJ1-1
CDR3aa: CASSLGAHVTEAFF
CDR3nt: TGTGCCAGCAGCTTAGGGGCACACGTCACTGAAGCTTTCTTT

abundance: .
d_gene: TRBD1
v_gene: TRBV10-3
j_gene: TRBJ2-7
CDR3aa: CATTGASTSYEQYF
CDR3nt: TGTGCCACCACAGGGGCCTCGACCTCCTACGAGCAGTACTTC

abundance: .
d_gene: TRBD1
v_gene: TRBV12-3/TRBV12-4
j_gene: TRBJ1-1
CDR3aa: CASSSGGNTEAFF
CDR3nt: TGTGCCAGCAGTTCAGGGGGCAACACTGAAGCTTTCTTT

abundance: .
d_gene: .
v_gene: TRBV2
j_gene: TRBJ1-3
CDR3aa: CARLSAPGNTIYF
CDR3nt: TGTGCCCGCCTCTCAGCGCCTGGAAACACCATATATTTT

abundance: .
d_gene: TRBD2
v_gene: TRBV5-4
j_gene: TRBJ2-7
CDR3aa: CASTPGLVSGYEQYF
CDR3nt: TGTGCCAGCACCCCTGGACTAGTATCCGGATACGAGCAGTACTTC

abundance: .
d_gene: .
v_gene: TRBV27
j_gene: TRBJ1-1
CDR3aa: CASRSGGTEAFF
CDR3nt: TGTGCCAGCAGATCGGGAGGAACTGAAGCTTTCTTT

abundance: .
d_gene: TRBD1
v_gene: TRBV6-5
j_gene: TRBJ1-1
CDR3aa: CASSWGQDMNTEAFF
CDR3nt: TGTGCCAGCAGTTGGGGACAGGATATGAACACTGAAGCTTTCTTT

abundance: .
d_gene: .
v_gene: TRBV6-2/TRBV6-3
j_gene: TRBJ1-2
CDR3aa: CASSYSDTRGVYGYTF
CDR3nt: TGTGCCAGCAGTTACTCGGACACGAGAGGAGTATATGGCTACACCTTC

abundance: few
d_gene: .
v_gene: TRBV4-1
j_gene: TRBJ1-5
CDR3aa: CASSHRISLSNQPQHF
CDR3nt: TGCGCCAGCAGCCACCGCATTAGTTTGAGCAATCAGCCCCAGCATTTT

abundance: few
d_gene: .
v_gene: TRBV6-2/TRBV6-3
j_gene: TRBJ1-5
CDR3aa: CASSYSSTDYQPQHF
CDR3nt: TGTGCCAGCAGTTACTCGAGTACGGACTATCAGCCCCAGCATTTT

abundance: .
d_gene: .
v_gene: TRBV9
j_gene: TRBJ2-7
CDR3aa: CASSVSGQGVYEQYF
CDR3nt: TGTGCCAGCAGCGTGAGCGGGCAGGGTGTGTACGAGCAGTACTTC

abundance: few
d_gene: .
v_gene: TRBV1
j_gene: TRBJ1-5
CDR3aa: CTSKVRQGGLPQHF
CDR3nt: TGCACCAGCAAGGTGAGACAGGGGGGTTTGCCCCAGCATTTT